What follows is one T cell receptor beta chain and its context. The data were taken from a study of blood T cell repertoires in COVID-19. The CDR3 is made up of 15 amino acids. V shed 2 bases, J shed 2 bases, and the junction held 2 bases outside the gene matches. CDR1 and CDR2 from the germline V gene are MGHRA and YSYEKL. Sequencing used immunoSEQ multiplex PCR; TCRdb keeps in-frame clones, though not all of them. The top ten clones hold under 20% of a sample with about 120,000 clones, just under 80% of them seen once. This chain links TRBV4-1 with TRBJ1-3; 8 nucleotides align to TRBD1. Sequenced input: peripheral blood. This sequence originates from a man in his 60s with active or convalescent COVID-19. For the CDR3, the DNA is TGCGCCAGCAGCCAATTGACAGGGGCTGGAAACACCATATATTTT. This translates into CASSQLTGAGNTIYF.